These 22 T cell receptor beta chains were all obtained from the same sample, sequenced in a study of shared clonotypes between healthy human individuals. Method: immunoSEQ multiplex PCR; TCRdb's copy keeps in-frame clones and lacks some. The data hold 2,100,000 or so clones, with 95% observed a single time. The source material was naive CD4+ T cells sorted from blood. The subset: CD45RA+ positively selected. These receptors originate from a man aged 18 to 29 in good health.

This clone is a singleton in its sample. The chain links TRBV4-3 to TRBJ2-1; 12 positions match TRBD2. J gave up 5 bases and V 1 base, and 3 bases lay outside the gene matches. Germline CDR1 reads LGHNA; CDR2 reads YSLEER. The CDR3 has 16 residues. In nucleotides, the CDR3 is TGCGCCAGCAGCCAAGCTCTAGCGGGAGGGGACAATGAGCAGTTCTTC. It codes for CASSQALAGGDNEQFF.

The chain joins TRBV19 to TRBJ2-7, with 10 bases that match TRBD1. The CDR3 is 15 residues long. Losses at the gene ends were 6 bases for V and 1 base for J; bases not matched to a gene: 6. Germline CDR1 is LNHDA and CDR2 is SQIVND (reference sequence). The CDR3 DNA reads as TGTGCCAGTAGGGAGACAGGGGGCGCTTCCTACGAGCAGTACTTC. This codes for CASRETGGASYEQYF. Variable domain in full (rest from reference TRBV19 and TRBJ2-7): DGGITQSPKYLFRKEGQNVTLSCEQNLNHDAMYWYRQDPGQGLRLIYYSQIVNDFQKGDIAEGYSVSREKKESFPLTVTSAQKNPTAFYLCASRETGGASYEQYFGPGTRLTVT.

Notes on this clone: Different DNA sequences within this sample yield the same CDR3. The CDR3 is CASSLDVADTQYF. In DNA form, the CDR3 reads TGCGCCAGCAGCTTGGACGTCGCAGATACGCAGTATTTT. V is TRBV5-1 and J is TRBJ2-3; no firm D call. The CDR3 extends over 13 amino acids. V was cut by 0 bases and J by 4 bases, with 6 bases left in between. Germline CDR1 reads SGHRS; CDR2 reads YFSETQ.

The rearrangement uses TRBV27 and TRBJ1-2; D unclear. The CDR3 is made up of 15 amino acids. Germline assignment: CDR1 MNHEY and CDR2 SMNVEV (reference sequence). Trimming removed 3 bases at V and 3 bases at J, with 14 bases between. The CDR3 protein is CASSLSFRVHYGYTF. The DNA of the CDR3 is TGTGCCAGCAGTTTGTCCTTCCGGGTTCACTATGGCTACACCTTC.

The rearrangement joins TRBV19 to TRBJ1-1; TRBD1 matches 7 bases. Per germline, CDR1 LNHDA and CDR2 SQIVND (reference sequence). The ends lost 6 bases at V and 5 bases at J; junction bases unmatched: 3. CDR3 size: 12 residues. CDR3 coding DNA: TGTGCCAGTAGGACAGGGAGGACTGAAGCTTTCTTT. Translation: CASRTGRTEAFF.

This clone was detected once. V is TRBV5-4 and J is TRBJ2-2; tentatively, D is TRBD2 (6 bases). Per the germline V gene, CDR1 is SGHNT and CDR2 is YYREEE (reference sequence). The CDR3 loop spans 15 amino acids. V lost 1 base and J 4 bases, leaving 11 bases between the germline ends. CDR3 coding DNA: TGTGCCAGCAGCTTGATCGGGGGAGGCACCGGGGAGCTGTTTTTT. It specifies CASSLIGGGTGELFF.

This chain connects TRBV25-1 to TRBJ1-1; D gene uncertain. The V gene lost 1 base and the J gene lost 1 base, with 7 bases spanning the gap. This CDR3 is 14 amino acids long. Germline V gene sequence: CDR1 MGHDK, CDR2 SYGVNS. CDR3 bases: TGTGCCAGCAGTGAATTAGGGCGGAACACTGAAGCTTTCTTT. Protein product: CASSELGRNTEAFF.

V is TRBV10-1 and J is TRBJ2-3; no clear D gene. The ends were cut back, 2 bases at V and 1 base at J, with 10 bases in the middle. Per germline, CDR1 WNHNN and CDR2 SYGVQD (reference sequence). CDR3 length: 15 residues. CDR3 sequence: CASSETSAGTDTQYF. As DNA, the CDR3 is TGCGCCAGCAGTGAGACAAGCGCTGGCACAGATACGCAGTATTTT.

This chain links TRBV19 with TRBJ1-2, with D uncertain. Germline V gene data show CDR1 as LNHDA and CDR2 as SQIVND (reference sequence). This CDR3 has 13 residues. Trimming took off 7 bases at V and 2 bases at J, with 11 bases between the two ends. The CDR3 DNA sequence: TGTGCCAGTAATTACGGGCAGAACTATGGCTACACCTTC. This encodes CASNYGQNYGYTF.

The rearrangement joins TRBV4-2 to TRBJ2-6; D is unclear. This CDR3 is 16 amino acids long. The V and J ends lost 1 base and 2 bases respectively, with 9 bases between them. Germline lookup yields CDR1 LGHNA and CDR2 YNFKEQ. The CDR3 is CASSQGAEAGANVLTF. The CDR3 nucleotides are TGTGCCAGCAGCCAAGGAGCAGAGGCTGGGGCCAACGTCCTGACTTTC.

Only one count was recorded for this clone. The V gene is TRBV6-5, the J gene TRBJ2-1; the D call may be TRBD1 or TRBD2 (5 bases each). Trimming cost V 11 bases and J 3 bases, with 14 bases left between them. The CDR3 sequence is 13 residues long. Germline lookup yields CDR1 MNHEY and CDR2 SVGAGI. DNA for the CDR3: TGTGCCGGCCCCGGGACGGGCTACAATGAGCAGTTCTTC. Encoded protein: CAGPGTGYNEQFF.

The gene calls are TRBV2 and TRBJ2-7; perhaps TRBD2 as D (5 bases). The CDR3 covers 14 residues. Germline V gene data show CDR1 as SNHLY and CDR2 as FYNNEI. V lost 6 bases to trimming and J lost 4 bases, with 16 bases between them. CDR3 sequence (DNA): TGTGCCAGCAGGGAGGTCGTAACCGTTTACGAGCAGTACTTC. It yields the protein CASREVVTVYEQYF.

This clone was detected once. This chain uses TRBV15 with TRBJ2-7; a possible D gene is TRBD2 (5 bases). CDR1 LNHNV and CDR2 YYDKDF come from the germline V gene (reference sequence). V was cut by 0 bases and J by 0 bases, with 9 bases left in between. CDR3 size: 15 residues. CDR3 sequence: CATSRDLGSSYEQYF. In DNA form, the CDR3 reads TGTGCCACCAGCAGAGATCTAGGGAGCTCCTACGAGCAGTACTTC. The full variable domain, in which reference TRBV15 and TRBJ2-7 provide the parts outside the CDR3, is DAMVIQNPRYQVTQFGKPVTLSCSQTLNHNVMYWYQQKSSQAPKLLFHYYDKDFNNEADTPDNFQSRRPNTSFCFLDIRSPGLGDTAMYLCATSRDLGSSYEQYFGPGTRLTVT.

The CDR3 sequence: CASSLAQGVSGYTF. The CDR3 coding sequence is TGTGCCAGCTCACTAGCACAGGGGGTTTCTGGCTACACCTTC. V gene TRBV18 combines with J gene TRBJ1-2; 8 nucleotides match TRBD1. Germline trimming cut 4 bases from V and 7 bases from J; bases unmatched to any gene: 8. Per the germline V gene, CDR1 is KGHSH and CDR2 is LQKENI. The CDR3 covers 14 residues.

This chain connects TRBV5-1 to TRBJ1-5; the D is unclear. The germline V gene has CDR1 SGHRS and CDR2 YFSETQ. CDR3 length: 14 residues. The V and J ends lost 4 bases and 6 bases respectively, with 14 bases between them. The CDR3 sequence is CASSPGEEGQPQHF. The CDR3 DNA reads as TGCGCCAGCAGCCCCGGCGAGGAGGGTCAGCCCCAGCATTTT.

This clone appeared a single time. The genes are TRBV4-1 and TRBJ1-2; D uncertain. CDR1 is MGHRA, CDR2 YSYEKL, per germline. There are 12 residues in the CDR3. V lost 1 base and J lost 8, with 8 bases in between. The CDR3 reads CASSQGPWGYTF. The DNA of the CDR3 is TGCGCCAGCAGCCAAGGCCCTTGGGGCTACACCTTC.

V usage is TRBV5-1 and J usage is TRBJ2-3, with 7 bases lining up with TRBD2. J lost 1 base, V lost 4 bases, and 6 bases had no gene match. Germline V gene data show CDR1 as SGHRS and CDR2 as YFSETQ. The CDR3 consists of 15 residues. The CDR3 nucleotides read TGCGCCAGCAGCGGGGCGGGGGATCGCACAGATACGCAGTATTTT. Translating it yields CASSGAGDRTDTQYF.

The chain recombines TRBV6-7 with TRBJ2-7; possible D gene TRBD2, 5 bases. TRBV6-7 has ORF status, its function being uncertain. The V end lost 2 bases, the J end lost 2 bases, and 19 bases lay between the germline ends. The CDR3 totals 17 residues. The CDR3 DNA sequence: TGTGCCAGCAGTTACCCCCCGGGTGGACGGGGTCCCTACGAGCAGTACTTC. It codes for CASSYPPGGRGPYEQYF.

The V gene is TRBV30, the J gene TRBJ1-5; the D gene is possibly TRBD1 (6 bases). The germline gives CDR1 GTSNPN, CDR2 SVGIG (reference sequence). The CDR3 runs to 14 residues. V lost 4 bases and J lost 7, with 17 bases in between. CDR3 DNA sequence: TGTGCCTGGAAAACACAGGGTTTTCAACAGCCCCAGCATTTT. Protein: CAWKTQGFQQPQHF.

The chain combines TRBV19 with TRBJ1-5; D call uncertain. This CDR3 is 14 amino acids long. Trimming left V 3 bases short and J 0 bases short, with 6 bases between. CDR1 and CDR2 from the germline V gene are LNHDA and SQIVND (reference sequence). The CDR3 region is CASSMPVSNQPQHF. The CDR3 DNA is TGTGCCAGTAGTATGCCGGTTAGCAATCAGCCCCAGCATTTT.

This sequence joins TRBV19 and TRBJ2-5; D is perhaps TRBD2 (5 bases). From germline, CDR1 is LNHDA and CDR2 SQIVND (reference sequence). V lost 3 bases and J lost 3, with 17 bases in between. The CDR3 contains 16 residues. CDR3 sequence: CASSIGSGIREETQYF. The CDR3 bases are TGTGCCAGTAGTATCGGGTCGGGGATTAGAGAAGAGACCCAGTACTTC.

The chain couples TRBV19 to TRBJ2-7, with D possibly TRBD2 on 6 matching bases. V was shortened by 7 bases and J by 5 bases, with 18 bases between the two germline ends. Germline CDR1 LNHDA, CDR2 SQIVND (reference sequence). This CDR3 has 14 amino acids. The CDR3 sequence is CASNLPGLNDEQYF. CDR3 DNA sequence: TGTGCCAGTAACCTCCCGGGACTTAACGACGAGCAGTACTTC.